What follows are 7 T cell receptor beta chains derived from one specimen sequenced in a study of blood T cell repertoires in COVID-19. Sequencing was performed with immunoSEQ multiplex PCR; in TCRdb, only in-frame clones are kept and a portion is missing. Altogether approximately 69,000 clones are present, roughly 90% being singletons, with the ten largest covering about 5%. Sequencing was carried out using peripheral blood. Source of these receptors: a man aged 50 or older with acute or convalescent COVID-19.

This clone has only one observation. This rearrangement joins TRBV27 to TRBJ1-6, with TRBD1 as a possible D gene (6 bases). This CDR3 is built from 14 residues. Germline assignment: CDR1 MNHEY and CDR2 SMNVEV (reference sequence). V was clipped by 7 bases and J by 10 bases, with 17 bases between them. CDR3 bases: TGTGCCAGCACCGAGGGGGGGCTCGTGTCACCCCTCCACTTT. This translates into CASTEGGLVSPLHF.

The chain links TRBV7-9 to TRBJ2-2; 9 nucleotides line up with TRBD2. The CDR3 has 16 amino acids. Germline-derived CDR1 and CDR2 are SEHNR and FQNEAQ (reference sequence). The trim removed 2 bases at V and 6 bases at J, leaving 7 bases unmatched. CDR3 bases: TGTGCCAGCAGCTTACGGTTAGCGGGAGAGCCCGGGGAGCTGTTTTTT. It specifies CASSLRLAGEPGELFF.

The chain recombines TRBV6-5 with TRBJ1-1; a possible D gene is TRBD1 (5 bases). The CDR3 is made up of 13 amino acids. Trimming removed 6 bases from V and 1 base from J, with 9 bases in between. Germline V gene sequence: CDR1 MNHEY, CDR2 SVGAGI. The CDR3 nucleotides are TGTGCCAGCAGGCCTACAGGGAACACTGAAGCTTTCTTT. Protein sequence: CASRPTGNTEAFF.

The CDR3 bases are TGTGCCAGCAGCGCAGGGACTAGCGGGGTTTTAGTTGGTGAGCAGTTCTTC. Protein: CASSAGTSGVLVGEQFF. The chain is built from TRBV9 and TRBJ2-1; 13 nucleotides line up with TRBD2. The CDR3 has 17 amino acids. CDR1 is SGDLS, CDR2 YYNGEE, per germline. V lost 3 bases to trimming and J lost 9 bases; unmatched junction nucleotides: 12.

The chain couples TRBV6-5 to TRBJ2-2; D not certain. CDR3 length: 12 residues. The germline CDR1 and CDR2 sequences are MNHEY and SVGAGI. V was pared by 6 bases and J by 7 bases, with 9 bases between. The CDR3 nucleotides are TGTGCCAGCAGGAGAGGCGGCGGGGAGCTGTTTTTT. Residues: CASRRGGGELFF.

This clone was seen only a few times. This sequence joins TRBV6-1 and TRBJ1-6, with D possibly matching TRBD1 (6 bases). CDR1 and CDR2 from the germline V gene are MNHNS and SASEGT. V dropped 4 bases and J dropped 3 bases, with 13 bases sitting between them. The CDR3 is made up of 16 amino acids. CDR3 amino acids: CASSASTGYYNSPLHF. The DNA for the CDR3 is TGTGCCAGCAGTGCCTCGACAGGATACTATAATTCACCCCTCCACTTT.

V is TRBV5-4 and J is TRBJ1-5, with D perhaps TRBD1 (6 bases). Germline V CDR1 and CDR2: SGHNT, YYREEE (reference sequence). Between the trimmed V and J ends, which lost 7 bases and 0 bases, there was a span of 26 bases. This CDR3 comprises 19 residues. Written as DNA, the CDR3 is TGTGCCAGCCCCCCGACCCTGACAGGAGGACCCTATAGCAATCAGCCCCAGCATTTT. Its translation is CASPPTLTGGPYSNQPQHF.